This T cell receptor beta chain comes out of a study of beta chain features in type 1 diabetes. Study results and caveats: People with Type 1 diabetes carried modestly yet significantly shorter TCRB CDR3s in all four CD4+ subsets. Type 1 diabetes patients had VDJ junctions that carried fewer insertions and more deletions.

This clone was seen a few times. Its specificity is unknown. Using CD45RO/CCR7/CD25/CD127/CD95/CD27, CD4+ naive, central memory, regulatory and stem cell-like memory cells were sorted. Sequenced material consisted of expressed TCRB transcripts (all of the isolated RNA was reverse transcribed). Sequencing used immunoSEQ multiplex PCR; TCRdb keeps in-frame clones, though not all of them. This sample has 250,000 or so clones, with 14% found just once. The clonotype originates from a man aged 25 to 45 with type 1 diabetes. Sequencing was done on a sample of naive CD4+ T cells from blood.

CDR3 nucleotide sequence: TGTGCCAGCAGCCTTCAGGGACAGGGGTCTGGCTACACCTTC. Protein sequence: CASSLQGQGSGYTF. V is TRBV7-2 and J is TRBJ1-2; TRBD1 matches at 10 bases. The CDR3 contains 14 residues. Germline assignment: CDR1 SGHTA and CDR2 FQGNSA. Germline trimming cut 5 bases from V and 7 bases from J; bases unmatched to any gene: 7.